This T cell receptor (beta chain) was sequenced in a study of T cell responses to AZD1222 COVID-19 vaccine. Notes on the study in general: Elevations in Spike-specific TCR breadth and depth followed administration of two AZD1222 doses. Among AZD1222 vaccinees, only 6 or 7 were seropositive at baseline. Reportedly, nearly half of unique spike TCRs recognized epitopes outside B.1.351/B.1.1.7 mutations. Among the donors, most were white British and more were female, and clonal diversity was possibly underestimated.

V trimming: 5 bases; J trimming: 6 bases; junction bases outside the gene matches: 12. The length of the CDR3 is 14 residues. Looked up from germline, CDR1 is GTSNPN and CDR2 is SVGIG (reference sequence). This table comes from immunoSEQ multiplex PCR, and its TCRdb copy is limited to in-frame clones, with some not included. The sample lists approximately 110,000 clones, 90% to 95% occurring once. As regards this clone: What it recognizes is unknown.

The J gene is TRBJ1-2, the V gene TRBV30; 7 bases are shared with TRBD1. The sample here was peripheral blood, taken on day 0 of AZD1222 vaccination. The receptor was isolated from an adult in good health. The CDR3 sequence is CAWAVFGTADGYTF. As DNA, the CDR3 is TGTGCCTGGGCCGTGTTCGGGACAGCGGATGGCTACACCTTC.